Detailed here is one T cell receptor (beta chain). Its antigen remains unidentified. These data originate in a study of cytomegalovirus exposure and HLA in healthy donors. For the study at large: Across 350 to 400 genotyped donors, 81% landed in the Caucasian-associated ancestry cluster.

Regarding the study as a whole: There were reportedly fewer N-insertions in an Asian-associated ancestry cluster than the roughly 700-donor mean, in a later analysis. One variant, a missense change in DCLRE1C, was linked in a later analysis to TCR beta V- and J-gene trimming.

Germline CDR1 SGHDT, CDR2 YYEEEE. The CDR3 covers 17 residues. V lost 2 bases and J lost 0, with 15 bases in between. PCR was performed using 60 Vbeta and 13 Jbeta primers. The protocol was immunoSEQ multiplex PCR, while the TCRdb copy is restricted to in-frame clones and leaves out a portion. Seen here are approximately 110,000 clones, around 76% observed once, and the top ten hold around 8.5%. V is TRBV5-6 and J is TRBJ2-1, with D tentatively TRBD2 (6 bases). Specimen: PBMCs. The clonotype comes from a man in his forties in good health and CMV-seropositive. The CDR3 bases are TGTGCCAGCAGCTTAACTCATAGCGGAAGCTCCTACAATGAGCAGTTCTTC. Translated, it gives CASSLTHSGSSYNEQFF.